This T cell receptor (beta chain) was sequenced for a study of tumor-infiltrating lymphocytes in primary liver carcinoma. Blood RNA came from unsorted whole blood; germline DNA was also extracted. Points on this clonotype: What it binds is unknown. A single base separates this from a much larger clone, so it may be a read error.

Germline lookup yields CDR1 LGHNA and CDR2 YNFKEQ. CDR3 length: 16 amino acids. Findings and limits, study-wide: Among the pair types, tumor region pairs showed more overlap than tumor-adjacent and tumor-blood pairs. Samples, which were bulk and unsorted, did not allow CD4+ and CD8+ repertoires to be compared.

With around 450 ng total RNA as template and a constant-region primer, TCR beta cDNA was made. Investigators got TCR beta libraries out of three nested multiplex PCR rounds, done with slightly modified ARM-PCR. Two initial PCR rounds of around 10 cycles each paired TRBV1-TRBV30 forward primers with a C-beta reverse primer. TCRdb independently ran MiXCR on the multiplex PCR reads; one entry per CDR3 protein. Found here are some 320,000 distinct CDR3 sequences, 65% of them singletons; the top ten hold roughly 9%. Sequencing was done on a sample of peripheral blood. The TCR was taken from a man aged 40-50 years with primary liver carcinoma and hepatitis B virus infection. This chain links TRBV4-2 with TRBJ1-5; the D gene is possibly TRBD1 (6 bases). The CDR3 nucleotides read TGTGCCAGCAGCCAAGAATGGGGGCGAAGCAATCAGCCCCGGCATTTT. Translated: CASSQEWGRSNQPRHF.